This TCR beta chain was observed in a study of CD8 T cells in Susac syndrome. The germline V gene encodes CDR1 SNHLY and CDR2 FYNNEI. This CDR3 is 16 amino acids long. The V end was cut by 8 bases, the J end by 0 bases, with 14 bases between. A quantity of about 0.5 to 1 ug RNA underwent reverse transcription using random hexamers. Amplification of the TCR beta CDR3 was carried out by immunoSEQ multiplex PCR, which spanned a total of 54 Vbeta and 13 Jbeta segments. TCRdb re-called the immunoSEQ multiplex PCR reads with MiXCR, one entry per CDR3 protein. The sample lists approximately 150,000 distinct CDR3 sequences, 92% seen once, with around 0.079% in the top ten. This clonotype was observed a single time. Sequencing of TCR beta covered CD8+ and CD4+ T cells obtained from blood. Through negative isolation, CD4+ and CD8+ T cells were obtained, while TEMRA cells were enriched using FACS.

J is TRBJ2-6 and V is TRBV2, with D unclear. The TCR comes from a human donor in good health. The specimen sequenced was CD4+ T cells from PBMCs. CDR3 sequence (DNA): TGTGCCAGCGGCGAACAGCTAAGCTCTGGGGCCAACGTCCTGACTTTC. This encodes CASGEQLSSGANVLTF.